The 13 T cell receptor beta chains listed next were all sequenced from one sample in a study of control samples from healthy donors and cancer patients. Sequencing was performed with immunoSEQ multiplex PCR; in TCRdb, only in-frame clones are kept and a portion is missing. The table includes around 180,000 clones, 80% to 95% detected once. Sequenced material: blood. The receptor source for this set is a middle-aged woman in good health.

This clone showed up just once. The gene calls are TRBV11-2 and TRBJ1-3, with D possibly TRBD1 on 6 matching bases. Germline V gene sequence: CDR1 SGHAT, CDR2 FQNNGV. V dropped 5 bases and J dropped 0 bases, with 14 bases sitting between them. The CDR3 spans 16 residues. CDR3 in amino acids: CASSPLRDNSGNTIYF. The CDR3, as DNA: TGTGCCAGCAGCCCACTCCGGGACAACTCTGGAAACACCATATATTTT.

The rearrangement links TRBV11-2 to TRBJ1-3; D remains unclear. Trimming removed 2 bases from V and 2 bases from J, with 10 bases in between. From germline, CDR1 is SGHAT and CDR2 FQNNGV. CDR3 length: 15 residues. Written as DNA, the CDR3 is TGTGCCAGCAGCTTAATTTCGGGCGCTGGAAACACCATATATTTT. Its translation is CASSLISGAGNTIYF.

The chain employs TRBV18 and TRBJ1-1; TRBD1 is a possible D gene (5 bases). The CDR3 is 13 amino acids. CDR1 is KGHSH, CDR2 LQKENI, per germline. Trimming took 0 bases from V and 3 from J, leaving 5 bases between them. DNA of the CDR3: TGTGCCAGCTCACCACCCAGGGACACTGAAGCTTTCTTT. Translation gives CASSPPRDTEAFF.

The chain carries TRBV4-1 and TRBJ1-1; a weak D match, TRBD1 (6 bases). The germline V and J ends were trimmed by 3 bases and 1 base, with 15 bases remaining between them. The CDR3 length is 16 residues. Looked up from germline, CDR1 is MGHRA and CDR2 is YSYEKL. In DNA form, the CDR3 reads TGCGCCAGCAGCCACGAGCTGGGGGGGCCGAACACTGAAGCTTTCTTT. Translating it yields CASSHELGGPNTEAFF.

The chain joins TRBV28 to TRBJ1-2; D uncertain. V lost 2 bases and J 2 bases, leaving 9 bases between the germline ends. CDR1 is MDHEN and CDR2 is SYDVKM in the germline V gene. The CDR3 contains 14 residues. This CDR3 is CASSLIAGNYGYTF. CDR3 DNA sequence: TGTGCCAGCAGTTTAATAGCGGGGAACTATGGCTACACCTTC.

CDR3 residues: CASSSRDRTNEQFF. The DNA of the CDR3 is TGTGCCAGCAGCTCCCGGGACAGAACCAATGAGCAGTTCTTC. The chain uses TRBV7-9 and TRBJ2-1; TRBD1 matches at 7 bases. The ends lost 4 bases at V and 6 bases at J; junction bases unmatched: 6. Germline CDR1 is SEHNR and CDR2 is FQNEAQ (reference sequence). This CDR3 is 14 amino acids long.

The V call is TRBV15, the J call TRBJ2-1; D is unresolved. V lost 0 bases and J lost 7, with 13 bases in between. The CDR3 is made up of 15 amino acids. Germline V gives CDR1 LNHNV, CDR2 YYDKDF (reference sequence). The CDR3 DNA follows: TGTGCCACCAGCAGAGATCGTGAAGGGCCAAATGAGCAGTTCTTC. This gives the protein CATSRDREGPNEQFF.

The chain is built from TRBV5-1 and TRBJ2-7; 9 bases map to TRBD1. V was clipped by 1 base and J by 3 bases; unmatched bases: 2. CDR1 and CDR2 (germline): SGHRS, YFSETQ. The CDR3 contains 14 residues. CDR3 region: CASSLLGQGYEQYF. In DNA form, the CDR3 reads TGCGCCAGCAGCTTGCTGGGACAGGGCTACGAGCAGTACTTC. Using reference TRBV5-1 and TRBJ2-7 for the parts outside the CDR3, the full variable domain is KAGVTQTPRYLIKTRGQQVTLSCSPISGHRSVSWYQQTPGQGLQFLFEYFSETQRNKGNFPGRFSGRQFSNSRSEMNVSTLELGDSALYLCASSLLGQGYEQYFGPGTRLTVT.

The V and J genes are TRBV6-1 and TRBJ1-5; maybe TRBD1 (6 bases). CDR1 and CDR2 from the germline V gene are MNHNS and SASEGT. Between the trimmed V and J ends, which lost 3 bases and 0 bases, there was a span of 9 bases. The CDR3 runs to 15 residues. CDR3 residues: CASSEGGYSNQPQHF. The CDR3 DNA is TGTGCCAGCAGTGAGGGGGGCTATAGCAATCAGCCCCAGCATTTT.

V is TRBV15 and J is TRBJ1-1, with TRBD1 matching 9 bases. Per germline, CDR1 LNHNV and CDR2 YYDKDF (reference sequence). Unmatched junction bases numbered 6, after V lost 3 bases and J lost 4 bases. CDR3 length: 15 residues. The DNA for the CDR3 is TGTGCCACCAGCAGGTGGGACAGGGATGGCACTGAAGCTTTCTTT. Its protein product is CATSRWDRDGTEAFF.

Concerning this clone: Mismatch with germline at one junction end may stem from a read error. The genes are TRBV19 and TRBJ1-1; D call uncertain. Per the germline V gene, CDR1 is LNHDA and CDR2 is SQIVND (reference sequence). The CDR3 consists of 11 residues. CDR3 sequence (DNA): TGTGCCTGTAGCCCGAACACTGAAGCTTTCTTT. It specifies CACSPNTEAFF.

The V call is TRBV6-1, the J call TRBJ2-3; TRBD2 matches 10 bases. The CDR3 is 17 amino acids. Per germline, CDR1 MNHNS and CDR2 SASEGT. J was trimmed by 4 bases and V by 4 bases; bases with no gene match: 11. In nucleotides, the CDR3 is TGTGCCAGCAGTGGAAAAGCGGGGGGGCCGGAAGCAGATACGCAGTATTTT. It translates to CASSGKAGGPEADTQYF.

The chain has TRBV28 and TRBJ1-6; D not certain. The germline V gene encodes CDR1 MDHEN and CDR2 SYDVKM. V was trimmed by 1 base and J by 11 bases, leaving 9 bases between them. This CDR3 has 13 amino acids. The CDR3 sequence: CASSLLSATPLHF. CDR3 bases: TGTGCCAGCAGTTTATTGAGCGCGACACCCCTCCACTTT.